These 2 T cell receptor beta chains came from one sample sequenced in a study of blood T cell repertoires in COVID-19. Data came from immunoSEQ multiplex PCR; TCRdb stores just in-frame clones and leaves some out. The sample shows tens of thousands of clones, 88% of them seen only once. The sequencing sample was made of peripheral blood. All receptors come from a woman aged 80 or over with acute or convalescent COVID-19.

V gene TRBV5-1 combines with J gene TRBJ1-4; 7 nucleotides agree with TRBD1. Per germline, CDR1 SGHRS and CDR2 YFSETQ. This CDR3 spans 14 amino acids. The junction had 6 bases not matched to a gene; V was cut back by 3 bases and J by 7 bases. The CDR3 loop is CASSSGTALEKLFF. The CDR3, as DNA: TGCGCCAGCAGCTCCGGGACAGCCCTTGAAAAACTGTTTTTT.

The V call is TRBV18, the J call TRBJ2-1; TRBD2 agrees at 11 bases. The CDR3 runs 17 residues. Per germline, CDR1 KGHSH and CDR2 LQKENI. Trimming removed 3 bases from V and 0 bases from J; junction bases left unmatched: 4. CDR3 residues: CASSPRLAGSSYNEQFF. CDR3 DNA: TGTGCCAGCTCACCTAGACTAGCGGGGAGCTCCTACAATGAGCAGTTCTTC.